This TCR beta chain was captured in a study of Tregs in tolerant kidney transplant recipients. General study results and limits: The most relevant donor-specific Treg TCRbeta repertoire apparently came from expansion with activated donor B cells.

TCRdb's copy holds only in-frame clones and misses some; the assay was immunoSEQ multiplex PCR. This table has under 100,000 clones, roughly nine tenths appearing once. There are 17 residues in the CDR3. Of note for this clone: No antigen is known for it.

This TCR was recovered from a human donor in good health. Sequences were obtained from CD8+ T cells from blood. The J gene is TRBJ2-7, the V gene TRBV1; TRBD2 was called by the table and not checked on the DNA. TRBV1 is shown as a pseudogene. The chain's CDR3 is CTSSPRAERGRLWEQYF. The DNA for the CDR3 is TGCACCAGCAGCCCCCGCGCTGAGCGGGGAAGGTTGTGGGAGCAGTACTTC.